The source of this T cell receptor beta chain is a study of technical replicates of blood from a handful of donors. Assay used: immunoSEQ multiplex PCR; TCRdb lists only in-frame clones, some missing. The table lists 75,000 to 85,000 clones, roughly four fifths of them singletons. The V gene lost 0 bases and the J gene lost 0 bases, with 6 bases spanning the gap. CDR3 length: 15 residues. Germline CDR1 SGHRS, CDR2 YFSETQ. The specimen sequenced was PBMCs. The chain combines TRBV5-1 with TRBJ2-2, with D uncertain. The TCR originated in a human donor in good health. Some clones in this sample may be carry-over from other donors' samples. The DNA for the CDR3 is TGCGCCAGCAGCTTGGGGGCTTCGAACACCGGGGAGCTGTTTTTT. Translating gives CASSLGASNTGELFF. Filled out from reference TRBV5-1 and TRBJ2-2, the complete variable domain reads KAGVTQTPRYLIKTRGQQVTLSCSPISGHRSVSWYQQTPGQGLQFLFEYFSETQRNKGNFPGRFSGRQFSNSRSEMNVSTLELGDSALYLCASSLGASNTGELFFGEGSRLTVL.